This is a list of T cell receptor beta chains from one sample in a study of blood T cell repertoires in COVID-19. The assay was immunoSEQ multiplex PCR, and TCRdb's table has in-frame clones only and misses some. The sample has about 150,000 clones, approximately 82% seen once. Sequencing was carried out using peripheral blood. The source of these receptors is a man in his 70s who had recovered from COVID-19. The CDR3 runs from the conserved cysteine through the conserved F or W. Each record gives: CDR3 length, clone size, V gene, J gene, D gene, CDR3 protein, CDR3 DNA. A D gene is named only where the DNA matches it firmly. The size field is filled for only some rows; it gives once, few, many or a size class.

CDR3 length: 14; clone size: NA; V gene: TRBV18; J gene: TRBJ1-1; D gene: TRBD1; CDR3 protein: CASSTKTGGRVAFF; CDR3 DNA: TGTGCCAGCTCTACAAAAACAGGGGGCAGGGTAGCTTTCTTT
CDR3 length: 14; clone size: NA; V gene: TRBV10-1; J gene: TRBJ2-3; D gene: TRBD1; CDR3 protein: CASSESRGQDTQYF; CDR3 DNA: TGCGCCAGCAGTGAAAGCAGGGGGCAGGATACGCAGTATTTT
CDR3 length: 14; clone size: NA; V gene: TRBV27; J gene: TRBJ1-1; D gene: TRBD1; CDR3 protein: CASSFRQGGTEAFF; CDR3 DNA: TGTGCCAGCAGTTTTAGACAGGGTGGCACTGAAGCTTTCTTT
CDR3 length: 11; clone size: few; V gene: TRBV28; J gene: TRBJ2-7; D gene: NA; CDR3 protein: CASSPGWEQYF; CDR3 DNA: TGTGCCAGCAGTCCCGGGTGGGAGCAGTACTTC
CDR3 length: 13; clone size: NA; V gene: TRBV5-4; J gene: TRBJ1-4; D gene: NA; CDR3 protein: CASSSQTSEKLFF; CDR3 DNA: TGTGCCAGCAGCTCCCAGACTAGCGAAAAACTGTTTTTT
CDR3 length: 14; clone size: NA; V gene: TRBV6-1; J gene: TRBJ1-2; D gene: TRBD1; CDR3 protein: CASSEGRQGAGYTF; CDR3 DNA: TGTGCCAGCAGTGAAGGGAGACAGGGGGCTGGCTACACCTTC
CDR3 length: 16; clone size: NA; V gene: TRBV5-1; J gene: TRBJ2-5; D gene: NA; CDR3 protein: CASSLLPGVGLETQYF; CDR3 DNA: TGCGCCAGCAGCTTGTTGCCGGGAGTTGGATTAGAGACCCAGTACTTC
CDR3 length: 15; clone size: NA; V gene: TRBV5-1; J gene: TRBJ1-5; D gene: NA; CDR3 protein: CASSLAGYSNQPQHF; CDR3 DNA: TGCGCCAGCAGCTTGGCCGGGTATAGCAATCAGCCCCAGCATTTT
CDR3 length: 15; clone size: NA; V gene: TRBV5-4; J gene: TRBJ2-1; D gene: TRBD2; CDR3 protein: CASSSGLAIDREQFF; CDR3 DNA: TGTGCCAGCAGCTCGGGACTAGCGATTGATCGGGAGCAGTTCTTC
CDR3 length: 13; clone size: NA; V gene: TRBV5-4; J gene: TRBJ2-3; D gene: NA; CDR3 protein: CASSLEIARTQYF; CDR3 DNA: TGTGCCAGCAGCTTGGAAATAGCCCGTACGCAGTATTTT
CDR3 length: 14; clone size: NA; V gene: TRBV5-6; J gene: TRBJ1-5; D gene: NA; CDR3 protein: CASSLGGTNQPQHF; CDR3 DNA: TGTGCCAGCAGCTTGGGAGGTACCAATCAGCCCCAGCATTTT
CDR3 length: 17; clone size: NA; V gene: TRBV28; J gene: TRBJ1-2; D gene: TRBD1; CDR3 protein: CASIPPLQGAVNYGYTF; CDR3 DNA: TGTGCCAGCATACCCCCTCTCCAGGGGGCAGTCAACTATGGCTACACCTTC
CDR3 length: 12; clone size: NA; V gene: TRBV28; J gene: TRBJ1-2; D gene: NA; CDR3 protein: CASSPGSYGYTF; CDR3 DNA: TGTGCCAGCAGCCCCGGGTCCTATGGCTACACCTTC
CDR3 length: 15; clone size: NA; V gene: TRBV7-9; J gene: TRBJ1-6; D gene: TRBD1; CDR3 protein: CASSLGGRGRSDLHF; CDR3 DNA: TGTGCCAGCAGCTTAGGAGGCAGGGGGCGATCCGACCTCCACTTT
CDR3 length: 17; clone size: NA; V gene: TRBV15; J gene: TRBJ2-1; D gene: TRBD2; CDR3 protein: CATSGLAGDASYNEQFF; CDR3 DNA: TGTGCCACCAGCGGACTAGCGGGAGACGCATCCTACAATGAGCAGTTCTTC
CDR3 length: 17; clone size: few; V gene: TRBV11-2; J gene: TRBJ1-6; D gene: NA; CDR3 protein: CASSFAGTSSYNSPLHF; CDR3 DNA: TGTGCCAGCAGCTTTGCAGGTACGAGCTCCTATAATTCACCCCTCCACTTT
CDR3 length: 16; clone size: few; V gene: TRBV5-4; J gene: TRBJ2-1; D gene: TRBD1; CDR3 protein: CASSLGDRGLSAEQFF; CDR3 DNA: TGTGCCAGCAGCTTGGGGGACAGGGGGCTTTCGGCTGAGCAGTTCTTC
CDR3 length: 14; clone size: few; V gene: TRBV18; J gene: TRBJ1-1; D gene: NA; CDR3 protein: CASSPPAGGTEAFF; CDR3 DNA: TGTGCCAGCTCACCGCCAGCGGGGGGCACTGAAGCTTTCTTT
CDR3 length: 14; clone size: NA; V gene: TRBV10-3; J gene: TRBJ1-1; D gene: TRBD1; CDR3 protein: CAIKGQGASTEAFF; CDR3 DNA: TGTGCCATCAAAGGACAGGGGGCCAGCACTGAAGCTTTCTTT
CDR3 length: 11; clone size: NA; V gene: TRBV2; J gene: TRBJ2-1; D gene: NA; CDR3 protein: CASSVGVVQFF; CDR3 DNA: TGTGCCAGCAGTGTCGGTGTCGTGCAGTTCTTC
CDR3 length: 18; clone size: few; V gene: TRBV7-8; J gene: TRBJ2-2; D gene: TRBD2; CDR3 protein: CASSLVGLADANTGELFF; CDR3 DNA: TGTGCCAGCAGCTTAGTCGGACTAGCGGATGCGAACACCGGGGAGCTGTTTTTT
CDR3 length: 17; clone size: NA; V gene: TRBV5-1; J gene: TRBJ1-3; D gene: NA; CDR3 protein: CASSLSRSSLSGNTIYF; CDR3 DNA: TGCGCCAGCAGCTTGTCGCGTTCGTCGCTCTCTGGAAACACCATATATTTT
CDR3 length: 18; clone size: NA; V gene: TRBV5-1; J gene: TRBJ2-1; D gene: TRBD2; CDR3 protein: CATSVTSGSAGVYNEQFF; CDR3 DNA: TGCGCCACATCCGTGACTAGCGGGAGTGCGGGGGTTTACAATGAGCAGTTCTTC
CDR3 length: 13; clone size: NA; V gene: TRBV14; J gene: TRBJ2-7; D gene: TRBD1; CDR3 protein: CASSPRAGGEQYF; CDR3 DNA: TGTGCCAGCAGTCCTAGGGCAGGGGGAGAGCAGTACTTC
CDR3 length: 14; clone size: once; V gene: TRBV6-5; J gene: TRBJ1-4; D gene: TRBD1; CDR3 protein: CASSPGTANEKLFF; CDR3 DNA: TGTGCCAGCAGCCCCGGGACAGCTAATGAAAAACTGTTTTTT
CDR3 length: 12; clone size: NA; V gene: TRBV19; J gene: TRBJ1-4; D gene: NA; CDR3 protein: CASSVQNEKLFF; CDR3 DNA: TGTGCCAGTAGTGTCCAAAATGAAAAACTGTTTTTT
CDR3 length: 18; clone size: NA; V gene: TRBV4-3; J gene: TRBJ2-3; D gene: TRBD2; CDR3 protein: CASSRGPGLAGDTDTQYF; CDR3 DNA: TGCGCCAGCAGCCGCGGACCGGGACTAGCGGGAGACACAGATACGCAGTATTTT
CDR3 length: 13; clone size: NA; V gene: TRBV7-9; J gene: TRBJ2-7; D gene: TRBD1; CDR3 protein: CASRLGQGHEQYF; CDR3 DNA: TGTGCCAGCAGACTGGGACAGGGGCACGAGCAGTACTTC
CDR3 length: 13; clone size: NA; V gene: TRBV7-9; J gene: TRBJ1-2; D gene: NA; CDR3 protein: CASSLTDSYGYTF; CDR3 DNA: TGTGCCAGCAGCTTAACGGACAGCTATGGCTACACCTTC
CDR3 length: 12; clone size: few; V gene: TRBV12-3/TRBV12-4; J gene: TRBJ2-6; D gene: NA; CDR3 protein: CASSSRANVLTF; CDR3 DNA: TGTGCCAGCAGCTCGCGAGCCAACGTCCTGACTTTC
CDR3 length: 12; clone size: few; V gene: TRBV28; J gene: TRBJ2-7; D gene: NA; CDR3 protein: CASGRSSYEQYF; CDR3 DNA: TGTGCCAGCGGGAGGAGCTCCTACGAGCAGTACTTC
CDR3 length: 16; clone size: NA; V gene: TRBV11-2; J gene: TRBJ2-1; D gene: TRBD1; CDR3 protein: CASSLDQGVSYNEQFF; CDR3 DNA: TGTGCCAGCAGCTTAGACCAGGGGGTCTCCTACAATGAGCAGTTCTTC
CDR3 length: 15; clone size: NA; V gene: TRBV19; J gene: TRBJ1-2; D gene: TRBD1; CDR3 protein: CASILTGQGSSGYTF; CDR3 DNA: TGTGCCAGTATCCTAACGGGACAGGGCTCCTCCGGCTACACCTTC
CDR3 length: 14; clone size: NA; V gene: TRBV28; J gene: TRBJ1-5; D gene: NA; CDR3 protein: CASRRDGDNQPQHF; CDR3 DNA: TGTGCCAGCAGGAGGGATGGGGACAATCAGCCCCAGCATTTT
CDR3 length: 15; clone size: NA; V gene: TRBV20-1; J gene: TRBJ2-7; D gene: NA; CDR3 protein: CSASGGTGRTYEQYF; CDR3 DNA: TGCAGTGCTAGTGGGGGAACAGGAAGAACCTACGAGCAGTACTTC
CDR3 length: 12; clone size: NA; V gene: TRBV30; J gene: TRBJ1-4; D gene: NA; CDR3 protein: CAWSVRGEKLFF; CDR3 DNA: TGTGCCTGGAGTGTACGGGGAGAAAAACTGTTTTTT
CDR3 length: 16; clone size: NA; V gene: TRBV27; J gene: TRBJ2-7; D gene: NA; CDR3 protein: CASRKLTFGVSYEQYF; CDR3 DNA: TGTGCCAGCAGAAAACTCACCTTCGGGGTCTCCTACGAGCAGTACTTC
CDR3 length: 15; clone size: NA; V gene: TRBV28; J gene: TRBJ2-5; D gene: NA; CDR3 protein: CASMTTGSQLETQYF; CDR3 DNA: TGTGCCAGCATGACAACAGGGTCCCAATTAGAGACCCAGTACTTC
CDR3 length: 15; clone size: NA; V gene: TRBV25-1; J gene: TRBJ2-5; D gene: NA; CDR3 protein: CASSEYANNGETQYF; CDR3 DNA: TGTGCCAGCAGTGAATATGCTAATAACGGGGAGACCCAGTACTTC
CDR3 length: 15; clone size: NA; V gene: TRBV30; J gene: TRBJ1-6; D gene: TRBD1; CDR3 protein: CAWSGMTGAYSPLHF; CDR3 DNA: TGTGCCTGGAGCGGTATGACAGGGGCTTACTCACCCCTCCACTTT
CDR3 length: 14; clone size: NA; V gene: TRBV6-5; J gene: TRBJ1-2; D gene: TRBD1; CDR3 protein: CASSPQGASYGYTF; CDR3 DNA: TGTGCCAGCAGTCCACAGGGGGCGAGCTATGGCTACACCTTC
CDR3 length: 15; clone size: NA; V gene: TRBV11-3; J gene: TRBJ2-3; D gene: NA; CDR3 protein: CASSLRQNEGDTQYF; CDR3 DNA: TGTGCCAGCAGCTTACGGCAGAATGAGGGAGATACGCAGTATTTT
CDR3 length: 14; clone size: NA; V gene: TRBV3-1/TRBV3-2; J gene: TRBJ1-1; D gene: NA; CDR3 protein: CASSFKYMNTEAFF; CDR3 DNA: TGTGCCAGCAGTTTTAAGTACATGAACACTGAAGCTTTCTTT
CDR3 length: 16; clone size: NA; V gene: TRBV28; J gene: TRBJ1-6; D gene: NA; CDR3 protein: CASSFGQGFLGSPLHF; CDR3 DNA: TGTGCCAGCAGTTTCGGGCAGGGGTTTCTGGGATCACCCCTCCACTTT
CDR3 length: 15; clone size: NA; V gene: TRBV14; J gene: TRBJ2-1; D gene: TRBD2; CDR3 protein: CASSQWSGLANEQFF; CDR3 DNA: TGTGCCAGCAGCCAATGGTCGGGACTAGCAAATGAGCAGTTCTTC
CDR3 length: 14; clone size: few; V gene: TRBV14; J gene: TRBJ2-5; D gene: NA; CDR3 protein: CASSQGGPGKTQYF; CDR3 DNA: TGTGCCAGCAGCCAAGGGGGGCCCGGGAAGACCCAGTACTTC